This is a list of T cell receptor beta chains from one sample in a study of T cell responses to AZD1222 COVID-19 vaccine. Produced via immunoSEQ multiplex PCR; TCRdb's table is partial and in-frame only. The table has about 100,000 clones, more than 75% seen once. The starting material was peripheral blood, obtained 28 days after the second dose of the MenACWY control vaccine. These receptor sequences come from an adult who received the MenACWY meningococcal vaccine as a control. The CDR3 runs from the conserved cysteine through the conserved F or W. The order of the fields is clone size, V gene, D gene, J gene, CDR3 length, CDR3 DNA, CDR3 protein. A D gene is named only where the DNA matches it firmly. The size of a clone is reported for some rows only, either as once, few or many, or as a class for expanded clones.

-	TRBV5-1	-	TRBJ2-1	14	TGCGCCAGCAGCTTTAGTGGATCCTACAATGAGCAGTTCTTC	CASSFSGSYNEQFF
-	TRBV10-3	TRBD2	TRBJ2-3	18	TGTGCCATCAGTGGAGGGGGACTAGCGGGGGCGGGCACAGATACGCAGTATTTT	CAISGGGLAGAGTDTQYF
few	TRBV28	-	TRBJ1-5	15	TGTGCCAGCAGTTTACTTAGGGGGGCAAGTCAGCCCCAGCATTTT	CASSLLRGASQPQHF
-	TRBV6-2/TRBV6-3	TRBD2	TRBJ2-1	15	TGTGCCAGCAGTTACGGGCTAGCGGGGGGCCAGGGGCAGTTCTTC	CASSYGLAGGQGQFF
-	TRBV5-4	TRBD1	TRBJ1-2	16	TGTGCCAGCAGCTTGGGTGCAGGGGGTAATAACTATGGCTACACCTTC	CASSLGAGGNNYGYTF
-	TRBV6-1	TRBD1	TRBJ1-2	16	TGTGCCAGCAGTGAAAGGCAGGGGGCTAGGTTGTATGGCTACACCTTC	CASSERQGARLYGYTF
once	TRBV18	TRBD2	TRBJ2-3	15	TGTGCCAGCTCAATTAGCGGGGGAAACACAGATACGCAGTATTTT	CASSISGGNTDTQYF
once	TRBV27	-	TRBJ2-5	13	TGTGCCAGCAGTTCGAGTGAAATTTCGACCCAGTACTTC	CASSSSEISTQYF
-	TRBV5-1	-	TRBJ1-2	13	TGCGCCAGCAGCGGACCAGGGAACTATGGCTACACCTTC	CASSGPGNYGYTF
-	TRBV4-1	TRBD1	TRBJ1-2	14	TGCGCCAGCAGCCAACGAGACAGGGACTATGGCTACACCTTC	CASSQRDRDYGYTF
-	TRBV6-2/TRBV6-3	TRBD1	TRBJ2-3	15	TGTGCCAGCAGCCGGAAGGGGGCTCGCACAGATACGCAGTATTTT	CASSRKGARTDTQYF
few	TRBV29-1	-	TRBJ1-5	13	TGCAGCGTACAGGACGGTAGCAATCAGCCCCAGCATTTT	CSVQDGSNQPQHF
-	TRBV4-2	TRBD1	TRBJ1-2	15	TGTGCCAGCAGCTTATTTCCCGGGACAGGGGATGGCTACACCTTC	CASSLFPGTGDGYTF
-	TRBV28	-	TRBJ1-5	17	TGTGCCAGCAGAACCGGGACGGTTAGAAGAGGCAATCAGCCCCAGCATTTT	CASRTGTVRRGNQPQHF
-	TRBV7-3	-	TRBJ1-1	13	TGTGCCAGCAGCTTAAGGGACAACACTGAAGCTTTCTTT	CASSLRDNTEAFF
-	TRBV7-8	-	TRBJ1-2	15	TGTGCCAGCAGCCGAGGGTCTGCAGCTAACTATGGCTACACCTTC	CASSRGSAANYGYTF
once	TRBV5-6	-	TRBJ1-4	12	TGTGCCAGCAGCTCGGGAGGGACCGAACTGTTTTTT	CASSSGGTELFF
-	TRBV7-6	TRBD2	TRBJ2-3	16	TGTGCCAGCAGCCAACTAGCGGGGGGGCGCACAGATACGCAGTATTTT	CASSQLAGGRTDTQYF
-	TRBV7-9	TRBD1	TRBJ1-2	18	TGTGCCAGCAGCCCGAGGACAGGGGGCGCTAGAGCTAACTATGGCTACACCTTC	CASSPRTGGARANYGYTF
-	TRBV5-5	-	TRBJ1-2	15	TGTGCCAGCAGCTCACAGGGAAATCCGGCCTATGGCTACACCTTC	CASSSQGNPAYGYTF
-	TRBV7-2	-	TRBJ1-2	15	TGTGCCAGCAGCTTAGGGGCGGGTGGAAACTATGGCTACACCTTC	CASSLGAGGNYGYTF
-	TRBV3-1/TRBV3-2	TRBD2	TRBJ2-3	13	TGTGCCAGCAGCGAGCGGGGGCCAGATACGCAGTATTTT	CASSERGPDTQYF
-	TRBV6-1	TRBD1	TRBJ1-6	15	TGTGCCAGCAGTGAAGACAGGGGGCCGAATTCACCCCTCCACTTT	CASSEDRGPNSPLHF